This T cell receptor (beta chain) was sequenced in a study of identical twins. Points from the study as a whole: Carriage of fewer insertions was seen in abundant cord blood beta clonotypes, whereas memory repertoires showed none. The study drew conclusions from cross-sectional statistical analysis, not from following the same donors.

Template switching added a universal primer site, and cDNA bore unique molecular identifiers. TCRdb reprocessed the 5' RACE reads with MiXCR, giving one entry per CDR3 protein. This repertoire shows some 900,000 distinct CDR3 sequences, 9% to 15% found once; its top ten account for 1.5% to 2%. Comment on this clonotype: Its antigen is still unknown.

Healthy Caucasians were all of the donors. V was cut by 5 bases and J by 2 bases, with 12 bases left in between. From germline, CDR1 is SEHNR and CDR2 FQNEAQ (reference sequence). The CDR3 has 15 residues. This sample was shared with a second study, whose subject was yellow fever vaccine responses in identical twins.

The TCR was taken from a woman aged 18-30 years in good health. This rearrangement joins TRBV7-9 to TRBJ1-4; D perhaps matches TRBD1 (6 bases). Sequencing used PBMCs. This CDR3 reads CASSLFTGTNEKLFF. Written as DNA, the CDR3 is TGTGCCAGCAGCCTTTTCACAGGGACTAATGAAAAACTGTTTTTT.